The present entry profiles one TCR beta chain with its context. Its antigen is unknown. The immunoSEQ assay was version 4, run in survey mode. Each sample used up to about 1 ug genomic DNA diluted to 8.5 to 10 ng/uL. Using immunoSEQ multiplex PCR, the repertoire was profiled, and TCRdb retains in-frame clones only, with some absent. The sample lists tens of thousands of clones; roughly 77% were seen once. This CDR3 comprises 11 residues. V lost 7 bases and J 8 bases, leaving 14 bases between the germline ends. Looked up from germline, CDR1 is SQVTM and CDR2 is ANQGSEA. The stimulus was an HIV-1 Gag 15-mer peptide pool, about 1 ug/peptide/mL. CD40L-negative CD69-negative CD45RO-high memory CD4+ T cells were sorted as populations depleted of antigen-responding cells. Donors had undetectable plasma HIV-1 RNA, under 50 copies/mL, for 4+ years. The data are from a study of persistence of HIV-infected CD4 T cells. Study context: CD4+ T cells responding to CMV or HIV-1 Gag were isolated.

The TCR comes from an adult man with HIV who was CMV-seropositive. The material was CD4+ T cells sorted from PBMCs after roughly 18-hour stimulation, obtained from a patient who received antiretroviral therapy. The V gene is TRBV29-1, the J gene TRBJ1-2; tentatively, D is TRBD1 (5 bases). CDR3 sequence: CSGEQGTGYTF. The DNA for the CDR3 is TGCAGCGGCGAGCAGGGAACAGGCTACACCTTC.